These T cell receptor beta chains were read from a single sample in a study of CD8+ T cells in alopecia areata. Profiling relied on immunoSEQ multiplex PCR, and the TCRdb table lists in-frame clones only, not all of them. The sample has 250,000 to 350,000 clones, 60% seen once. Material: CD4+ T cells sorted from blood, obtained at week 52, from a patient treated with tofacitinib. All receptors come from a human donor with alopecia areata. The conserved cysteine and the conserved F or W are not part of the CDR3 here.

v_gene	CDR3aa
TRBV29-1	SVAFETGLTGYT
TRBV6-1	ASSVRGDTEAF
TRBV2	ASSGAGPEAF
TRBV29-1	SVAGNNQPQH
TRBV25-1	ASSRPPDEKLF
TRBV5-4	ASSLGLAGNEQF
TRBV11-2	ASSLVQLMNTEAF
TRBV29-1	SVGPGTGNEKLF
TRBV2	ASSPITGTANYGYT
TRBV2	ASSETGNQPQH
TRBV19	ASSPQGDGYT
TRBV2	ASSPNRGNQPQH
TRBV4-3	ASSQESRPMGGYT
TRBV6-5	ASSTTANTEAF
TRBV5-1	ASSLDRTAGYT
TRBV6-5	ASSYSTGSNEQF
TRBV12-5	ASAGTATGNTIY
TRBV15	ATSSAPRDTQY
TRBV9	ASSVGGLKNTEAF
TRBV30	AWRTSANYGYT
TRBV20-1	SAHNEQF
TRBV30	AWSVRQVGNYGYT
TRBV30	AWSPSNGRAF
TRBV29-1	SSQERGARPQF
TRBV6-5	ASSYSPASQETQY
TRBV30	AWSLLQRETQY
TRBV5-6	ASSIGFATNEKLF
TRBV29-1	SVVVGVTEAF
TRBV30	AWSASGYEQY
TRBV30	AWSVILQGPYNEQF
TRBV4-3	ASSARDGHTEAF
TRBV30	AWSPGPDTQY
TRBV29-1	SVDPDADTQY
TRBV29-1	SVVGEGNTEAF
TRBV9	ASSVGTGGDTDTQY
TRBV30	AWSPGSNSPLH
TRBV4-3	ASSQVDVRMITGELF
TRBV10-3	AISESDQGRTDTQY
TRBV30	AWSVPLRPGYT
TRBV18	ASSPPGDYEQY
TRBV4-1	ASSAGRGGANSPLH
TRBV7-9	AIYPGGLGKTTGELF
TRBV25-1	ASKGTGLQGGYT
TRBV27	ASSWGRNEQPQH
TRBV29-1	SVDGLANEQY
TRBV4-2	ASSQDWGEQF
TRBV4-3	ASSQDRGNFANTGELF
TRBV5-1	ASTYGSFGEQY
TRBV30	AWSFGGPKKF
TRBV25-1	ASSRQSGYGYT
TRBV30	AWSVGGSHNEQF
TRBV29-1	SGRRGVGNTEAF
TRBV5-6	ASSLGYRQGGEQY
TRBV29-1	SVRGLAGGTDTQY
TRBV4-2	ASSQDRGPSEQY
TRBV29-1	SVLEGGNEKLF